The next 21 T cell receptor beta chains were all read from a single sample in a study of blood T cell repertoires in COVID-19. Method: immunoSEQ multiplex PCR; TCRdb's copy keeps in-frame clones and lacks some. The table lists about 310,000 clones, roughly 90% of them singletons. The material sequenced was PBMCs or T cells enriched from blood (not recorded which). All receptors derive from a man aged 60 to 75 who had recovered from COVID-19.

The V gene is TRBV5-1, the J gene TRBJ1-1, with TRBD1 identical over 9 bases. V gave up 3 bases and J gave up 6 bases; unmatched junction bases: 3. The CDR3 has 13 residues. In germline, CDR1 is SGHRS, CDR2 YFSETQ. The CDR3 region has the DNA TGCGCCAGCAGCTGGGACAGGGCACCTGAAGCTTTCTTT. Amino acids: CASSWDRAPEAFF.

The chain carries TRBV9 and TRBJ2-3; possible D gene TRBD2, 5 bases. The CDR3 runs to 15 residues. V was trimmed by 2 bases and J by 4 bases, leaving 14 bases between them. Germline V gives CDR1 SGDLS, CDR2 YYNGEE. This CDR3 is CASSVVLGAADTQYF. CDR3 nucleotide sequence: TGTGCCAGCAGCGTCGTCCTAGGAGCGGCAGATACGCAGTATTTT.

This chain connects TRBV21-1 to TRBJ2-1; no check of the table's D call, TRBD2, against the DNA was made. TRBV21-1 is a documented pseudogene. CDR3 size: 15 residues. CDR3 nucleotide sequence: TGTGCCAGCAGCAACACTAGCGCACACTACAATGAGCAGTTCTTC. Translation: CASSNTSAHYNEQFF.

The V call is TRBV2, the J call TRBJ2-7; 12 bases are a match to TRBD2. CDR3 length: 15 residues. Germline CDR1 and CDR2: SNHLY and FYNNEI. With 4 bases clipped from V and 6 bases from J, the junction kept 7 bases outside the gene matches. This chain's CDR3 is CASSGLSSGRVEQYF. Here the CDR3 DNA reads TGTGCCAGCAGTGGCCTGTCTAGCGGGAGGGTCGAGCAGTACTTC. Drawing the rest from reference TRBV2 and TRBJ2-7, the complete variable domain is EPEVTQTPSHQVTQMGQEVILRCVPISNHLYFYWYRQILGQKVEFLVSFYNNEISEKSEIFDDQFSVERPDGSNFTLKIRSTKLEDSAMYFCASSGLSSGRVEQYFGPGTRLTVT.

This clone has a single count. The J gene is TRBJ2-7, the V gene TRBV25-1; 7 nucleotides align to TRBD1. The germline CDR1 and CDR2 sequences are MGHDK and SYGVNS. J lost 0 bases, V lost 7 bases, and 6 bases had no gene match. CDR3 length: 14 residues. Here the CDR3 reads CASTPGTASYEQYF. For the CDR3, the DNA is TGTGCCAGCACCCCCGGGACAGCCTCCTACGAGCAGTACTTC.

This rearrangement joins TRBV9 to TRBJ1-3; D remains ambiguous. V lost 2 bases to trimming and J lost 0 bases, with 9 bases between them. CDR3 size: 15 residues. Germline assignment: CDR1 SGDLS and CDR2 YYNGEE. CDR3 loop: CASSVRSDSGNTIYF. DNA for the CDR3: TGTGCCAGCAGCGTTCGGAGCGACTCTGGAAACACCATATATTTT. The full variable domain, rest sourced from reference TRBV9 and TRBJ1-3, is DSGVTQTPKHLITATGQRVTLRCSPRSGDLSVYWYQQSLDQGLQFLIQYYNGEERAKGNILERFSAQQFPDLHSELNLSSLELGDSALYFCASSVRSDSGNTIYFGEGSWLTVV.

The gene calls are TRBV7-2 and TRBJ1-1; perhaps TRBD1 as D (5 bases). The V end was cut by 0 bases, the J end by 4 bases, with 9 bases between. The CDR3 is made up of 14 amino acids. CDR1 and CDR2 from the germline V gene are SGHTA and FQGNSA. CDR3 in DNA: TGTGCCAGCAGCTTAGCGGGAGGGACCACTGAAGCTTTCTTT. Its protein product is CASSLAGGTTEAFF.

The genes are TRBV11-3 and TRBJ2-1; the D gene is possibly TRBD2 (5 bases). The CDR3 covers 13 residues. The ends were cut back, 3 bases at V and 9 bases at J, with 12 bases in the middle. Germline V gene lookup returns CDR1 SGHNT and CDR2 YENEEA. CDR3 sequence: CASSFTSAGEQFF. The CDR3 coding sequence is TGTGCCAGCAGCTTTACCTCGGCGGGTGAGCAGTTCTTC.

This clone occurred a few times. This rearrangement joins TRBV5-3 to TRBJ1-2, with TRBD1 identical over 7 bases. TRBV5-3 is assigned to the ORF class and has an uncertain function. J gave up 4 bases and V 1 base, and 7 bases lay outside the gene matches. The CDR3 runs 15 residues. The CDR3 DNA follows: TGTGCCAGAAGCTTGAGAGGGGGCCCCCTCTATGGCTACACCTTC. It specifies CARSLRGGPLYGYTF.

The chain employs TRBV6-4 and TRBJ2-7; the match to TRBD1 covers 7 bases. Germline assignment: CDR1 MRHNA and CDR2 SNTAGT. This CDR3 spans 14 amino acids. V gave up 6 bases and J gave up 2 bases; unmatched junction bases: 7. The CDR3, as DNA: TGTGCCAGCAGACGACAGGGCTCTCCCTACGAGCAGTACTTC. Translating gives CASRRQGSPYEQYF.

The rearrangement links TRBV12-3 or TRBV12-4 to TRBJ2-7, with D possibly matching TRBD2 (5 bases). Trimming left V 3 bases short and J 1 base short, with 7 bases between. The CDR3 spans 13 residues. The CDR3 loop is CASSLSGSYEQYF. The CDR3, as DNA: TGTGCCAGCAGTTTGTCGGGGTCCTACGAGCAGTACTTC.

The chain is built from TRBV29-1 and TRBJ2-1; TRBD2 matches at 8 bases. This CDR3 has 14 residues. Looked up from germline, CDR1 is SQVTM and CDR2 is ANQGSEA. With V trimmed by 6 bases and J by 7 bases, 11 bases remained unmatched. Here the CDR3 DNA reads TGCAGCGTGGCAACGGGGGGGGTAGGGAATGAGCAGTTCTTC. This sequence encodes CSVATGGVGNEQFF.

In DNA, the CDR3 is TGTGCCAGCAGCGCGGACAGGGCCGAGCAGTACTTC. Encoded protein: CASSADRAEQYF. The rearrangement uses TRBV7-2 and TRBJ2-7; 8 bases are shared with TRBD1. V shed 5 bases and J 6 bases; nucleotides not matched to a gene: 3. CDR3 length: 12 amino acids. Germline V lookup: CDR1 SGHTA, CDR2 FQGNSA.

This clone was found a few times. The chain is built from TRBV6-5 and TRBJ1-6, with a tentative D call TRBD1 (6 bases). CDR3 length equals 15 residues. Germline CDR1 and CDR2: MNHEY and SVGAGI. Trimming left V 6 bases short and J 0 bases short, with 9 bases between. The CDR3 nucleotides read TGTGCCAGCAGCCGAGGGGGCTCCTATAATTCACCCCTCCACTTT. As protein: CASSRGGSYNSPLHF.

This sequence joins TRBV3-1 (or the pseudogene TRBV3-2) and TRBJ2-3, with TRBD2 matching over 11 bases. The V segment lost 3 bases and the J segment 1 base; nucleotides outside the gene matches: 3. CDR1 and CDR2 (germline): LGHDT, YNNKEL (reference sequence). This CDR3 is 16 amino acids long. The DNA of the CDR3 is TGTGCCAGCAGCCAGAGGGGACTAGCGGGCACAGATACGCAGTATTTT. This sequence encodes CASSQRGLAGTDTQYF.

The chain uses TRBV7-9 and TRBJ2-2; D gene ambiguous. Germline V gives CDR1 SEHNR, CDR2 FQNEAQ (reference sequence). This CDR3 is 15 amino acids long. The V end lost 1 base, the J end lost 0 bases, and 6 bases lay between the germline ends. CDR3 sequence reads: CASSLVASNTGELFF. CDR3 DNA: TGTGCCAGCAGCTTAGTGGCCTCGAACACCGGGGAGCTGTTTTTT. Full variable domain (outside the CDR3, taken from reference TRBV7-9 and TRBJ2-2): DTGVSQNPRHKITKRGQNVTFRCDPISEHNRLYWYRQTLGQGPEFLTYFQNEAQLEKSRLLSDRFSAERPKGSFSTLEIQRTEQGDSAMYLCASSLVASNTGELFFGEGSRLTVL.

The gene calls are TRBV7-9 and TRBJ2-2; TRBD2 matches 8 bases. In germline, CDR1 is SEHNR, CDR2 FQNEAQ (reference sequence). The trim removed 6 bases at V and 5 bases at J, leaving 8 bases unmatched. This CDR3 is 15 amino acids long. The CDR3 protein is CASRLPGLETGELFF. Here the CDR3 DNA reads TGTGCCAGCAGGTTACCGGGACTAGAAACCGGGGAGCTGTTTTTT.

The V and J genes are TRBV19 and TRBJ2-2; no clear D gene. The CDR3 contains 15 residues. In germline, CDR1 is LNHDA, CDR2 SQIVND (reference sequence). V lost 5 bases and J lost 7, with 17 bases in between. CDR3 loop: CASSDMGFFDGELFF. The CDR3 nucleotides are TGTGCCAGTAGTGATATGGGCTTTTTCGACGGGGAGCTGTTTTTT.

The chain links TRBV7-6 to TRBJ2-5; 8 positions match TRBD2. Per germline, CDR1 SGHVS and CDR2 FNYEAQ. The V segment lost 2 bases and the J segment 4 bases; nucleotides outside the gene matches: 9. The CDR3 extends over 16 amino acids. The CDR3 bases are TGTGCCAGCAGCTTATCTTCGGGAGGGTGGGTAGAGACCCAGTACTTC. This translates into CASSLSSGGWVETQYF.

In regard to this clone: At the DNA level, this CDR3 is encoded by other sequences in the same sample as well. J is TRBJ2-3 and V is TRBV27; D uncertain. The CDR3 sequence is 13 residues long. Germline V lookup: CDR1 MNHEY, CDR2 SMNVEV (reference sequence). V was shortened by 3 bases and J by 0 bases, with 4 bases between the two germline ends. CDR3 nucleotide sequence: TGTGCCAGCAGTTTTCTTAGCACAGATACGCAGTATTTT. Translating it yields CASSFLSTDTQYF.

The rearrangement uses TRBV2 and TRBJ2-1; the D gene is possibly TRBD1 (6 bases). CDR3 length equals 13 residues. Between the trimmed V and J ends, which lost 10 bases and 6 bases, there was a span of 16 bases. CDR1 and CDR2 from the germline V gene are SNHLY and FYNNEI. The chain's CDR3 is CATSWGRANEQFF. CDR3 nucleotide sequence: TGTGCCACTTCTTGGGGGCGCGCCAATGAGCAGTTCTTC.